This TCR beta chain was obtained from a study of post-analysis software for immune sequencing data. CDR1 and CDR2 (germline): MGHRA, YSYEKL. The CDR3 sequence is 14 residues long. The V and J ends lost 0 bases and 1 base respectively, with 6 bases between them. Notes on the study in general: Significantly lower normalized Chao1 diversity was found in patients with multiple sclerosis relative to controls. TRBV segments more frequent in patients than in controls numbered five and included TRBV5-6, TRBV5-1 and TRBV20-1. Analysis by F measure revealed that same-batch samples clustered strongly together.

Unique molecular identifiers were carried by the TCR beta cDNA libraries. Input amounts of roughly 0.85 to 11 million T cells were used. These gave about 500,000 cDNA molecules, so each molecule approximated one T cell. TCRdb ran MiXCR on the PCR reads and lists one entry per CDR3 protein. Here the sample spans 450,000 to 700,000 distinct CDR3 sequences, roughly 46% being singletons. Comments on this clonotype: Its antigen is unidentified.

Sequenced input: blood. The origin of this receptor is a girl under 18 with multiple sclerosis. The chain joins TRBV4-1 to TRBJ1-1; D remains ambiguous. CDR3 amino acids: CASSQESANTEAFF. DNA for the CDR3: TGCGCCAGCAGCCAAGAGAGCGCGAACACTGAAGCTTTCTTT.